A single T cell receptor beta chain is shown here with its context. Its matching antigen is unknown. The CDR3 totals 15 residues. Between the trimmed V and J ends, which lost 1 base and 6 bases, there was a span of 15 bases. Germline-derived CDR1 and CDR2 are LGHNA and YSLEER. The sample originates from a study of shared clonotypes between healthy human individuals. Turning to the study itself: CD8 memory received one plate per donor, CD8 naive two, CD4 memory three and CD4 naive three.

Overall study findings and caveats: It was observed that 5% to 6.5% of naive CD4 clonotypes were shared across a handful of donors.

Generated by immunoSEQ multiplex PCR, the TCRdb table keeps only in-frame clones and is missing some. The repertoire has over 300,000 clones, 80% to 90% of them found once; the top ten carry around 15%. Both CD45RO+ cells and CCR7-negative CD45RA+ TemRA cells were combined to make up CD8 memory. The chain uses TRBV4-3 and TRBJ1-2; D unresolved. This TCR derives from a man younger than 35 in good health. Sequencing was performed on memory CD8+ T cells sorted from blood. Subset described: CD45RO+ cells pooled with CCR7-negative TemRA cells. This CDR3 is CASSQGTDDPNGYTF. CDR3 nucleotide sequence: TGCGCCAGCAGCCAAGGAACCGACGATCCCAATGGCTACACCTTC.